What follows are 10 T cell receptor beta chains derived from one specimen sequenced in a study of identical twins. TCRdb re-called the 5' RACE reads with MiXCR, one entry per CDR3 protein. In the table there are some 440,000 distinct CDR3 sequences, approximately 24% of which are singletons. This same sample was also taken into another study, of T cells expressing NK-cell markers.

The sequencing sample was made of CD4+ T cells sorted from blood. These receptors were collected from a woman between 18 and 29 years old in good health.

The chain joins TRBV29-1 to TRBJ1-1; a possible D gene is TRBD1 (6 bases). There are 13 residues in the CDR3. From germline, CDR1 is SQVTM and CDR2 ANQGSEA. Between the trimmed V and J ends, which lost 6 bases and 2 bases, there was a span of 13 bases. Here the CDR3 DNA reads TGCAGCGTAGCCCAGGGGCTTAACACTGAAGCTTTCTTT. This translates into CSVAQGLNTEAFF.

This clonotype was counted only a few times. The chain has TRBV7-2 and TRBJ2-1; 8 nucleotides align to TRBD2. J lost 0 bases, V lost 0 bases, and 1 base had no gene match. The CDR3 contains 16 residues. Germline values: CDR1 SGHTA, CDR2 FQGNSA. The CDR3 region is CASSLAGRVSYNEQFF. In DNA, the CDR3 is TGTGCCAGCAGCTTAGCCGGGAGGGTCTCCTACAATGAGCAGTTCTTC. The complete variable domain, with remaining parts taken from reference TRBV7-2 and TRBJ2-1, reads GAGVSQSPSNKVTEKGKDVELRCDPISGHTALYWYRQSLGQGLEFLIYFQGNSAPDKSGLPSDRFSAERTGGSVSTLTIQRTQQEDSAVYLCASSLAGRVSYNEQFFGPGTRLTVL.

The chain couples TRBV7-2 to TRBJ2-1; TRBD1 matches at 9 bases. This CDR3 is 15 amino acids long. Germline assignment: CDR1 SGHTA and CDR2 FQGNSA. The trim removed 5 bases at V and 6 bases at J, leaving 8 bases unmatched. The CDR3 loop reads CASSPGTGPGNEQFF. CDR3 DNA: TGTGCCAGCAGCCCCGGGACAGGGCCCGGCAATGAGCAGTTCTTC.

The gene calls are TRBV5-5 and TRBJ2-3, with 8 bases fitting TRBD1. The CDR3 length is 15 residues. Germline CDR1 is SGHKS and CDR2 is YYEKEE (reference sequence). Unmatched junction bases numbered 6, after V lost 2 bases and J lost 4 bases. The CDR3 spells CASSLFQGASDTQYF. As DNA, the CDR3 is TGTGCCAGCAGCTTATTTCAGGGGGCCTCAGATACGCAGTATTTT. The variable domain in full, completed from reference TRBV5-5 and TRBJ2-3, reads DAGVTQSPTHLIKTRGQQVTLRCSPISGHKSVSWYQQVLGQGPQFIFQYYEKEERGRGNFPDRFSARQFPNYSSELNVNALLLGDSALYLCASSLFQGASDTQYFGPGTRLTVL.

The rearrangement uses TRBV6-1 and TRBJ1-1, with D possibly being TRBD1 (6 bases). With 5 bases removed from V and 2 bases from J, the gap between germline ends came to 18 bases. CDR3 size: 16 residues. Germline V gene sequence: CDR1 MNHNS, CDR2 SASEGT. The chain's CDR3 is CASSPLYRERNTEAFF. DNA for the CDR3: TGTGCCAGCAGTCCTTTGTACAGGGAACGTAACACTGAAGCTTTCTTT.

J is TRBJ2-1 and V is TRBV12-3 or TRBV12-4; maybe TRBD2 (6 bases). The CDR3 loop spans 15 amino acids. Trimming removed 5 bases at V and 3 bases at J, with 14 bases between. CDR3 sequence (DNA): TGTGCCAGCAGTCCCCATAGCGGAGGCTACAATGAGCAGTTCTTC. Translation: CASSPHSGGYNEQFF.

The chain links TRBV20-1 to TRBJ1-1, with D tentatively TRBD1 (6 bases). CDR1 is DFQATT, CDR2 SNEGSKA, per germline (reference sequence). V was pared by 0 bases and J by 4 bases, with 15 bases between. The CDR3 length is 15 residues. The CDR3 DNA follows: TGCAGTGCTAGAGATACGGGGGGCCCTAGCACTGAAGCTTTCTTT. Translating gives CSARDTGGPSTEAFF.

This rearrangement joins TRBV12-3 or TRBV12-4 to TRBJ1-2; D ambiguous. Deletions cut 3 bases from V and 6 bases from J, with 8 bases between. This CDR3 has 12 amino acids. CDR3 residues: CASSFGPNGYTF. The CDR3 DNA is TGTGCCAGCAGTTTTGGCCCAAATGGCTACACCTTC.

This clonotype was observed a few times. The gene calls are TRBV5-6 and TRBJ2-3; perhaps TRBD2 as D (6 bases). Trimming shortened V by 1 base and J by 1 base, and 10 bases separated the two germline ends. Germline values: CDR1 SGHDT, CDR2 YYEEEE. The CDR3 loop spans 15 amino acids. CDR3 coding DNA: TGTGCCAGCAGCTTGTACGGCGGGGGCACAGATACGCAGTATTTT. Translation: CASSLYGGGTDTQYF.

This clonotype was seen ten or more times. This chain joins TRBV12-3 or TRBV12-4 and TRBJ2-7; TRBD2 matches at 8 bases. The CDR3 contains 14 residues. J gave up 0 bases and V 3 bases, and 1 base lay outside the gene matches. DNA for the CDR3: TGTGCCAGCAGTTTGGGACTAGGCTCCTACGAGCAGTACTTC. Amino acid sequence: CASSLGLGSYEQYF.